The source of this T cell receptor beta chain is a study of T cells after yellow fever vaccination (dated by TCRdb to 2018 to 2020). Regarding the research as a whole: The SMART-Seq v4 Ultra Low Input RNA kit was used to prepare libraries from fractions with low cell numbers. To track T-cell clones before and after primary and booster YFV17D yellow fever vaccination, bulk TCR alpha and beta repertoires were sequenced longitudinally. Blood was drawn at multiple timepoints before and after primary and secondary immunization, with bulk PBMC replicates and cell subsets isolated. Two healthy male donors, one aged 18 to 30 and one aged 30 to 40 years, made up the cohort.

V is clipped by 4 bases and J by 1 base, and the sequence between their germline boundaries is 7 bases long. Measured from the cysteine to the phenylalanine, the CDR3 is 12 residues long. Of the read, only the CDR3 DNA is kept; its 36 bases are in frame from base 1. The germline V gene gives CDR1 as SQVTM and CDR2 as ANQGSEA. The intended sense of this specimen's treatment or condition label: live attenuated yellow fever vaccine strain. PBMCs were isolated from peripheral blood using a standard Ficoll-Paque protocol. CD4 and CD8 T-cell fractions were isolated with Dynabeads CD4 and CD8 positive selection kits. RNA was extracted with TriZol from bulk PBMCs, CD4 and CD8 fractions, and dextramer-positive and dextramer-negative fractions. This clonotype was recorded at least ten times. Its antigen has not been determined. There are no base qualities to consult, and no much larger clone falls within one base.

TCR cDNA was synthesized by 5'RACE template switching, through which a universal primer site and unique molecular identifiers were introduced. cDNA synthesis was primed from both the TCR alpha and TCR beta constant segments. Two PCR steps were used to amplify libraries, with sample barcodes and sequencing adapters being added in the second step. Sequencing of libraries was performed on Illumina HiSeq 2500 (2x100 bp) or NovaSeq (2x150 bp). The study's own analysis went as follows. Demultiplexing of reads and collapsing into UMI consensus sequences were performed with MIGEC, and V(D)J alignment was carried out with MiXCR. Vaccine-responding clonotypes were identified with edgeR using replicate PBMC samples, with FDR below 0.01 and a log2 fold change above 5 up to day 15 being required. Each bulk clonotype was labeled CD4 or CD8 based on which sequenced repertoire, CD4 or CD8, contained the clonotype at higher abundance. The public reads were run again by TCRdb, first through fastp at Q25 and then through MiXCR, and only productive beta chains were kept. Each CDR3 protein gets just one entry, which takes the most common genes and DNA from the rows behind it. For this entry, the V and J calls and clone size follow TCRdb and not the study's own pipeline. Present in this sample are some 110,000 distinct CDR3 sequences, under 8% of which were seen just once. The ten largest clones represent approximately 2.7% of the sample.

Overall study results and their limits: Compared with the primary T-cell response, the secondary T-cell response was weaker but faster, peaking on day 5 rather than day 15. After the booster, most clones that had expanded after primary vaccination were detected again (around 97% of CD4 and 88% of CD8), suggesting broad maintenance of memory. Only a couple of donors were included in the study, so the extent to which the findings can be generalized is limited. A small share of clonotypes was detected in both CD4 and CD8 compartments, with the overlap likely arising from convergent recombination. FACS-sorted repertoires could contain abundant contaminating clonotypes from the bulk population, so computational filtering was required.

The sample here was CD4+ T cells sorted from PBMCs, taken around 10 days after the first yellow fever vaccination. The chain is made from TRBV29-1 and TRBJ2-5; perhaps TRBD1 is the D gene, with 6 bases matching. This clonotype was obtained from a man between 18 and 29 years old who received the YFV17D yellow fever vaccine. The CDR3 has the sequence CSVAGVQETQYF. The nucleotide sequence reads TGCAGCGTTGCAGGGGTCCAAGAGACCCAGTACTTC.